These T cell receptor beta chains were read from a single sample in a study of blood T cells in healthy people across ages. TCRdb redid the calling of the 5' RACE reads with MiXCR, one entry per CDR3 protein. Among about 1.8 million distinct CDR3 sequences, around half were seen once, and the ten largest hold 2% to 2.5%. The specimen sequenced was blood. The receptors derive from a woman in her thirties or forties in good health. CDR3s include the opening cysteine and the closing phenylalanine or tryptophan. A D gene is named only where the DNA matches it firmly. Where a row states a size, it is once, few, many or the class of an expanded clone; other rows omit it.

D	V	J	size	CDR3	DNA
TRBD2	TRBV6-2/TRBV6-3	TRBJ2-1	-	CASSFTSGVDNEQFF	TGTGCCAGCAGTTTCACTAGCGGGGTTGATAATGAGCAGTTCTTC
-	TRBV6-5	TRBJ2-7	few	CASSYSQAPDEQYF	TGTGCCAGCAGTTATTCACAGGCCCCCGACGAGCAGTACTTC
-	TRBV7-9	TRBJ1-2	-	CASSLSGTDFYGNTF	TGTGCCAGCAGCCTTTCCGGGACGGACTTCTATGGCAACACCTTC
-	TRBV27	TRBJ2-3	-	CASRAARTDTQYF	TGTGCCAGCAGAGCGGCCCGCACAGATACGCAGTATTTT
-	TRBV6-6	TRBJ1-2	-	CASSQGLQGYTF	TGTGCCAGCAGTCAGGGATTACAGGGCTACACCTTC
-	TRBV7-2	TRBJ2-1	few	CASSLDLPMGQFF	TGTGCCAGCAGCTTAGACCTCCCAATGGGGCAGTTCTTC
TRBD1	TRBV7-2	TRBJ1-5	few	CASSPGQVSSNQPQHF	TGTGCCAGCAGCCCAGGACAGGTTTCGAGCAATCAGCCCCAGCATTTT
-	TRBV15	TRBJ2-1	-	CATSKGPYNEQFF	TGTGCCACCAGCAAAGGGCCCTACAATGAGCAGTTCTTC
-	TRBV12-3/TRBV12-4	TRBJ2-3	-	CASSYGTSGDTQYF	TGTGCCAGCAGTTACGGGACATCGGGCGATACGCAGTATTTT
-	TRBV7-3	TRBJ1-2	-	CASSLTRENYGYTF	TGTGCCAGCAGCTTAACACGGGAGAACTATGGCTACACCTTC
-	TRBV6-2/TRBV6-3	TRBJ2-7	-	CASSVQAPYEQYF	TGTGCCAGCAGTGTACAAGCGCCCTACGAGCAGTACTTC
-	TRBV29-1	TRBJ2-3	-	CSVEREGTDTQYF	TGCAGCGTTGAAAGAGAGGGCACAGATACGCAGTATTTT